This T cell receptor beta chain was identified in a study of beta chain features in type 1 diabetes (dated by TCRdb to the late 2010s). With regard to the full study: Mean age, gender distribution, total cell number and subset yield did not differ between patients and healthy donors. A total of 90 million to 130 million sorted cells were examined across all samples, and a strong correlation was observed between cell number per subset and RNA yield. The study compared the TCRB repertoires of sorted circulating CD4+ T cell subsets in recently diagnosed type 1 diabetes patients with those in matched healthy donors. Whereas all 30 or so donors provided naive and central memory subsets, regulatory and stem cell-like memory subsets were isolated from just 8 patients and roughly eight healthy donors. Study-level results and caveats: Because the HLA sub-analyses included only small numbers of individuals, any influence of HLA type on TCRB rearrangement was left unresolved. A moderate but significant shortening of TCRB CDR3 length was observed in type 1 diabetes patients in all four CD4+ subsets. Sequencing cDNA rather than genomic DNA could over-represent highly expressing activated cells, although activation and CD3 levels did not differ between groups. PCR may preferentially amplify shorter templates, but because patient and control samples were amplified and corrected together, any resulting skew would affect both groups equally. At VDJ recombination sites, type 1 diabetes patients had fewer insertions and more deleted nucleotides, which implies abnormalities in thymic rearrangement. The naive, central memory and regulatory TCRB repertoires appeared to resemble one another more closely among patients than among healthy donors.

The germline V gene specifies LGHNA as CDR1 and YSLEER as CDR2. Trimming accounts for 0 bases at V and 3 bases at J, while the number of junction bases matched to no gene is 11. Its CDR3 holds 17 amino acids, cysteine through phenylalanine. The read is trimmed to its CDR3 DNA, 51 bases read in frame from base 1. The entire amount of isolated RNA was reverse transcribed using the High Capacity cDNA Reverse Transcription Kit, so the sequenced TCRB transcripts were expressed ones. Deep immunoSEQ sequencing was applied to naive, central memory and regulatory T cell samples, giving an average of approximately 3.8 million total reads per sample. Sorted cells were lysed in RLT buffer, and RNA was extracted using DNase-treated RNeasy Micro or Mini kits according to cell number. To prevent cross-contamination, each cell subset was processed individually, whereas patient and healthy donor samples were processed jointly. The immunoSEQ multiplex PCR was used to amplify TCRB sequences from cDNA, generating 87-bp fragments that spanned the CDR3 region. Sequencing of the amplicons was done on the Illumina HiSeq platform. For the original study's pipeline: Synthetic template baselines were used to correct PCR bias computationally, reads within Hamming distance 2 were collapsed together, and singletons that could not be merged were discarded. By aligning reads against IMGT, V, D and J genes, CDR3 length, and insertions or deletions at six rearrangement sites were assigned. Clonotype counts were normalized to sorted cell number within each subset before computing true diversity and Gini coefficients with the tcR R package. The overlap coefficient, calculated on TCRB nucleotide sequences, was used to quantify repertoire sharing. Out-of-frame TCRB sequences from naive cells were analyzed to stand in for the pre-selection repertoire. Drawn from immuneACCESS, this table holds only the in-frame rearrangements with V and J called that TCRdb kept. Clones are partly lost; checked studies trace under half to an unresolved V gene and leave the rest unexplained. V and J calls and clone size come straight from that table; D and trimming were deduced from the DNA. The sample yields roughly 370,000 clones; around 13% were counted once. Under 0.04% of the sample goes to the ten largest clones.

Regarding this clone: It lacks a known antigen. The input lacks base qualities; no much larger clone sits a single base away.

Each donor gave one peripheral blood draw, averaging approximately 110 mL, which was collected into heparinised tubes. Naive, central memory, regulatory and stem cell-like memory CD4+ T cells were sorted on a BD FACSAria II using a panel including CD45RO, CCR7, CD25, CD127, CD95 and CD27. A purity above 98% was achieved for all sorted populations. PBMCs were isolated immediately by Lymphoprep density gradient centrifugation and stained directly without culture. So that batch effects would be minimized, each experiment stained and sorted samples in pairs, pairing one healthy donor with one patient. The sequence was obtained from a man aged 30 to 39 in good health. The specimen sequenced was naive CD4+ T cells from blood. This sample's cell subset or site label indicates: true naive CD4+ T cells. The V gene is TRBV4-3 and the J gene is TRBJ2-7, with TRBD1 matching 7 junction bases. The DNA sequence follows: TGCGCCAGCAGCCAAGATCTTTTTACGGGACAGCTCTACGAGCAGTACTTC. Translated, it gives CASSQDLFTGQLYEQYF.